This T cell receptor beta chain was sequenced for a study of T-cell reconstitution after alpha-beta-depleted transplantation in children. The CDR3 runs to 15 residues. CDR1 LGHDT and CDR2 YNNKEL come from the germline V gene (reference sequence). V shed 4 bases and J shed 6 bases, with 18 bases lying between them. This clonotype was detected many times. What it binds is not known. General study findings and limits: Surviving recipient T cells and thymic progenitors underlay high day-60 TCRbeta diversity in some patients. T cells produced anew were the main source of T-cell counts and diversity one year after transplant. It was reported that alpha-beta T cells came from several hundred expanded graft clones (about two months after transplant).

Unique molecular identifiers were incorporated during preparation of the TCRbeta library. TCRdb fed the PCR reads into MiXCR, producing one record per CDR3 protein. The sample lists 250,000 to 300,000 distinct CDR3 sequences, approximately 7.3% occurring once. This sequence was found in a female patient aged 2 to 10 who had a stem cell transplant for Fanconi anemia, so the T cells may come from the graft donor. This chain connects TRBV3-1 to TRBJ1-2, with D hard to call. Sequences were derived from peripheral blood, sampled 360 days after TCRalphabeta/CD19-depleted stem cell transplant. For the CDR3, the DNA is TGTGCCAGCAGCCCGCCATCCCTGGGCCTGGATGGCTACACCTTC. Residues: CASSPPSLGLDGYTF.